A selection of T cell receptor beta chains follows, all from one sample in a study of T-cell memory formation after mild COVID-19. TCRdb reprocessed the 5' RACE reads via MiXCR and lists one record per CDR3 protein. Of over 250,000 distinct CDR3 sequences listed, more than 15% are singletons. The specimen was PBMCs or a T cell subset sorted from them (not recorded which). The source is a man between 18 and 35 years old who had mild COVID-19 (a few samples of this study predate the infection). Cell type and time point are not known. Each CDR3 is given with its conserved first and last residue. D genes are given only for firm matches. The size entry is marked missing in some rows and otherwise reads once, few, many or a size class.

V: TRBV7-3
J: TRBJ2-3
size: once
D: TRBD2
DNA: TGTGCCAGCAGCTTAAGGGCTTCTCGCGGGGGGACTGCAGATACGCAGTATTTT
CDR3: CASSLRASRGGTADTQYF

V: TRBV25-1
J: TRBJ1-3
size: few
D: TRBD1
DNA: TGTGCCAGCAGCTTGACAGGGGTGGGAAACACCATATATTTT
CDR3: CASSLTGVGNTIYF

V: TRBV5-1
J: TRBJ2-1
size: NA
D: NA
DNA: TGCGCCAGCTTCGACCACCCAAACGATGAGCAGTTCTTC
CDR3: CASFDHPNDEQFF

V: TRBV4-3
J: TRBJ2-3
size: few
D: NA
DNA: TGCGCCAGCAGCCCCCAACGGAGGGGGGTTAGGGCAGATACGCAGTATTTT
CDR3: CASSPQRRGVRADTQYF

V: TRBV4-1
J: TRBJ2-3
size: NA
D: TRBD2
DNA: TGCGCCAGCAGCCAAGATCGCCTAGCGGGGTTTAGCACAGATACGCAGTATTTT
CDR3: CASSQDRLAGFSTDTQYF

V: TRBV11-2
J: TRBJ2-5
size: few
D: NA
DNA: TGTGCCAGCAGCCCCGTTAGAGGGGCGCCCAGCTCGTTGACCCAGTACTTC
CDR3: CASSPVRGAPSSLTQYF

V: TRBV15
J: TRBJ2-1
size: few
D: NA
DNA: TGTGCCACCGGGGGATTAAGCGGTCCGAATGAGCAGTTCTTC
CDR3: CATGGLSGPNEQFF

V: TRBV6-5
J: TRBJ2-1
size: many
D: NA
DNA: TGTGCCAGCAGTTATGGACGCGGGGTCCTCAATGAGCAGTTCTTC
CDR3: CASSYGRGVLNEQFF

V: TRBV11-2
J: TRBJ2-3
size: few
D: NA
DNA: TGTGCCAGCAGCTCTATGACCCGGACTCCAGATACGCAGTATTTT
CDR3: CASSSMTRTPDTQYF

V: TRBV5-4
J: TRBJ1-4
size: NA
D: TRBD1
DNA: TGTGCCAGCAGCCGGGACAGGTCGGATGAAAAACTGTTTTTT
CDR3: CASSRDRSDEKLFF

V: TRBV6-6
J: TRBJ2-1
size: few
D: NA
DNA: TGTGCCAGCGCACGAAGACAGGTAATCCCCAATGAGCAGTTCTTC
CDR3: CASARRQVIPNEQFF

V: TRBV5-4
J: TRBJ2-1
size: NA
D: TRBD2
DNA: TGTGCCAGCAGCGATACGCGGGGGGGCTATGAGCAGTTCTTC
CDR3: CASSDTRGGYEQFF

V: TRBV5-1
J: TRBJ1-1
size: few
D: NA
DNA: TGCGCCAGCAGCTTGGCCTCCGAGAACACTGAAGCTTTCTTT
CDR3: CASSLASENTEAFF

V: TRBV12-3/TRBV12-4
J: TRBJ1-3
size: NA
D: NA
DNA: TGTGCCAGCAGTTTTTTTGGAAACACCATATATTTT
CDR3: CASSFFGNTIYF

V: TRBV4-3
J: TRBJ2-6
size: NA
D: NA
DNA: TGCGCCAGCAGCCCCAGGTCCCTCCCTGGGGCCAACGTCCTGACTTTC
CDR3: CASSPRSLPGANVLTF

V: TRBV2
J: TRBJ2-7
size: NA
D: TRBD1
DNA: TGTGCCAGCGCGGGACAGGTAGCCTACGAGCAGTACTTC
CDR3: CASAGQVAYEQYF

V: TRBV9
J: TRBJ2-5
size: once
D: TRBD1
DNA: TGTGCCAGCAGCGACGGACAGGAACTGTGGGAGACCCAGTACTTC
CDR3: CASSDGQELWETQYF

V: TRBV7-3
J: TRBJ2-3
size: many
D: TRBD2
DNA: TGTGCCAGCAGCCCGGGGGGGCCAGATACGCAGTATTTT
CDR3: CASSPGGPDTQYF

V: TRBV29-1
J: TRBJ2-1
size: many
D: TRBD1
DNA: TGCAGCGCCACGACAGGGGCCAAACCCCGTGAGCAGTTCTTC
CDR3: CSATTGAKPREQFF

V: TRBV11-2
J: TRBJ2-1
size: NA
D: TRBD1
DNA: TGTGCCAGCAGCCACGGGACAGGGGGACGCCTCTCCTACAATGAGCAGTTCTTC
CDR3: CASSHGTGGRLSYNEQFF

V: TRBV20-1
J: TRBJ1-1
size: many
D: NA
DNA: TGCAGTGCTAGAGCTCCAGCGGGACTTGAAGCTTTCTTT
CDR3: CSARAPAGLEAFF

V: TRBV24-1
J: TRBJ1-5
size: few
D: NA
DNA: TGTGCCACCAGTGCCAGTTCCAACTTTCAGCCCCAGCATTTT
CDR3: CATSASSNFQPQHF

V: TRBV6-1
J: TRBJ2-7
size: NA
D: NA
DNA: TGTGCCACCGAGCCCGGGACAAGTCTCTACGAGCAGTACTTC
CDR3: CATEPGTSLYEQYF

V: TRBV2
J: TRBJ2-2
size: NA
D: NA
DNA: TGTGCCAGCACCACAAGGAGGGAGACCGGGGAGCTGTTTTTT
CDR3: CASTTRRETGELFF

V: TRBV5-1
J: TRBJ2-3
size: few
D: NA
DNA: TGCGCCAGCAGCCCGGTTTGGGGCGGGTCTAGCACAGATACGCAGTATTTT
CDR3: CASSPVWGGSSTDTQYF

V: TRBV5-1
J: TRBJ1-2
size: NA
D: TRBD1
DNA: TGCGCCAGTAGAGGGGCGACAGGGGGCCATACTAACTATGGCTACACCTTC
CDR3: CASRGATGGHTNYGYTF

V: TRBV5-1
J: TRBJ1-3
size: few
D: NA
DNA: TGCGCCAGCAGCTTGGACGCCCAAGGCTCTGGAAACACCATATATTTT
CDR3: CASSLDAQGSGNTIYF

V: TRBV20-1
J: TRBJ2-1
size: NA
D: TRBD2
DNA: TGCAGTGCGGCCCAACTAGCGGGGGGGCTCCATGAGCAGTTCTTC
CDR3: CSAAQLAGGLHEQFF

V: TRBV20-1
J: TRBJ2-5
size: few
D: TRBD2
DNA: TGCAGTGCTACCCCAGGGACTAGACAAGAGACCCAGTACTTC
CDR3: CSATPGTRQETQYF

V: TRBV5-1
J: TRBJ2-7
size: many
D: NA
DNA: TGCGCCAGCAGCTTGCAGCTGGCCTCCTACGAGCAGTACTTC
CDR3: CASSLQLASYEQYF

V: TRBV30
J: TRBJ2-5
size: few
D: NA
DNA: TGTGCCTGGAGTGTTGGGGGTACAGAGACCCAGTACTTC
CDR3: CAWSVGGTETQYF

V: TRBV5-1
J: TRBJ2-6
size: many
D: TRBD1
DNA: TGCGCCAGCGACAGGGACGGGACCTCTGGGGCCAACGTCCTGACTTTC
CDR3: CASDRDGTSGANVLTF

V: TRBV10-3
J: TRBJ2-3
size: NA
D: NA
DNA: TGTGCCATCAGCCCAGAAGACACAGATACGCAGTATTTT
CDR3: CAISPEDTDTQYF

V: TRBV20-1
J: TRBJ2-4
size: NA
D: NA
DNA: TGCAGTGCTAGGTCGGGGGCTGACGCCAAAAACATTCAGTACTTC
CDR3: CSARSGADAKNIQYF

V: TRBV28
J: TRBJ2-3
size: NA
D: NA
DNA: TGTGCCAGCGGAGGGGGACACGATACGCAGTATTTT
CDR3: CASGGGHDTQYF

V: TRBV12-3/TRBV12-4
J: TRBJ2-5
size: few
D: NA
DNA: TGTGCCAGCAGTACTAGGGGGGAGACCCAGTACTTC
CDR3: CASSTRGETQYF

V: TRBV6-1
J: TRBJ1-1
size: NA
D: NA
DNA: TGTGCCAGCACCGCCGGGGAGGGGGGCTGGACTGAAGCTTTCTTT
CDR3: CASTAGEGGWTEAFF

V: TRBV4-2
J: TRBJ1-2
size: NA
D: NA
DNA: TGTGCCAGCAGCCGACAGCTGGACGGAGGGCCTGTCTACACCTTC
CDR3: CASSRQLDGGPVYTF

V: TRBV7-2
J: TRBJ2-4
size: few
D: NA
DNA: TGTGCCAGCAGCTTAGGTGCCAGGGACATTCAGTACTTC
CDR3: CASSLGARDIQYF

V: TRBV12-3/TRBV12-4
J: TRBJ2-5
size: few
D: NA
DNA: TGTGCCAGCAGTTTAGCTTCGGGATTCGAGACCCAGTACTTC
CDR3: CASSLASGFETQYF

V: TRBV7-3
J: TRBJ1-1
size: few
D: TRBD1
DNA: TGTGCCAGCAGCACAGGACAGGGGAATTCTGAAGCTTTCTTT
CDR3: CASSTGQGNSEAFF

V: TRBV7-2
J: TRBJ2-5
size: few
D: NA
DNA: TGTGCCAGCAGCGTCTACGGACCTGAGAAGACCCAGTACTTC
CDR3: CASSVYGPEKTQYF

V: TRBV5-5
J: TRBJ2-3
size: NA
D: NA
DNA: TGTGCCAGCAGCTTGCGGCCCAACACAGATACGCAGTATTTT
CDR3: CASSLRPNTDTQYF

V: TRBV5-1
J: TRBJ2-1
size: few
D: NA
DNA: TGCGCCAGCAGCTTGGCCCCACCCTACAATGAGCAGTTCTTC
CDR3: CASSLAPPYNEQFF

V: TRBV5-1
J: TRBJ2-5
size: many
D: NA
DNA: TGCGCCAGCAGCTTGGATATCGAGCGGGAGACCCAGTACTTC
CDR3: CASSLDIERETQYF

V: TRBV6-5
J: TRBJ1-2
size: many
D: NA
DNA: TGTGCCAGCAGTTACTCGTCCTCCGGGAGCGGGGGCGCGAGTTATGGCTACACCTTC
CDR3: CASSYSSSGSGGASYGYTF